Each of the 26 T cell receptor beta chains below was sequenced from the same sample in a study of T cells in Graves' hyperthyroidism and ophthalmopathy. TCR beta CDR3 sequences were amplified from RNA transcripts. HTBI primers were used for first-round RT-PCR of the TCR CDR3. TCRdb re-derived calls from the multiplex PCR reads in MiXCR, one entry per CDR3 protein. The table lists 600,000 to 650,000 distinct CDR3 sequences, 15% to 20% of them singletons. The sequenced sample was blood. The receptors come from a woman aged 25 to 39 with Graves' hyperthyroidism.

The chain links TRBV29-1 to TRBJ2-1; D unclear. The germline gives CDR1 SQVTM, CDR2 ANQGSEA. The CDR3 is made up of 13 amino acids. V shed 5 bases and J shed 3 bases, with 11 bases lying between them. In DNA, the CDR3 is TGCAGCGTTAGACTGACGGTCTACAATGAGCAGTTCTTC. Translation gives CSVRLTVYNEQFF.

This chain links TRBV4-1 with TRBJ1-1, with D possibly being TRBD1 (6 bases). Germline CDR1 MGHRA, CDR2 YSYEKL. V lost 4 bases, J lost 4 bases, and 13 bases lay in between. The CDR3 is 14 residues long. The DNA for the CDR3 is TGCGCCAGCAGCCGCGGGGGGCTCGGCACTGAAGCTTTCTTT. Its protein product is CASSRGGLGTEAFF.

This clonotype was seen repeatedly, ten times or more. This chain uses TRBV5-1 with TRBJ2-1; 8 bases are a match to TRBD2. Losses at the gene ends were 0 bases for V and 6 bases for J; bases not matched to a gene: 5. This CDR3 comprises 15 residues. Germline lookup yields CDR1 SGHRS and CDR2 YFSETQ. The CDR3 loop is CASSLVTSGTNEQFF. CDR3 nucleotide sequence: TGCGCCAGCAGCTTGGTTACTAGCGGTACCAATGAGCAGTTCTTC.

Details on this clonotype: Possible read error: a much larger clone is one base away. This chain links TRBV7-2 with TRBJ2-7; 7 positions match TRBD1. The J segment lost 5 bases and the V segment lost 5 bases, leaving 15 bases of the junction unmatched. This CDR3 has 16 residues. Germline CDR1 is SGHTA and CDR2 is FQGNSA. The CDR3 region has the DNA TGTGCCAGCAGCCCTCGGCCTGGACAGGAAAAAAACGAGCAGTACTTC. This sequence encodes CASSPRPGQEKNEQYF.

Many counts were recorded for this clonotype. This chain uses TRBV7-2 with TRBJ1-4, with D tentatively TRBD1 (5 bases). This CDR3 has 13 amino acids. V lost 7 bases to trimming and J lost 8 bases, with 14 bases between them. The germline CDR1 and CDR2 sequences are SGHTA and FQGNSA. CDR3: CASNDRAGEKLFF. The CDR3 DNA follows: TGTGCCAGCAACGATAGGGCAGGGGAAAAACTGTTTTTT.

This clonotype was seen ten or more times. The chain employs TRBV15 and TRBJ1-4; a possible D gene is TRBD1 (5 bases). This CDR3 is built from 17 residues. V was pared by 0 bases and J by 5 bases, with 16 bases between. Germline-derived CDR1 and CDR2 are LNHNV and YYDKDF (reference sequence). DNA for the CDR3: TGTGCCACCAGCAGAGATCAACTGGGGACGGCAAATGAAAAACTGTTTTTT. Translating gives CATSRDQLGTANEKLFF. Together with reference TRBV15 and TRBJ1-4, the CDR3 gives the full variable domain: DAMVIQNPRYQVTQFGKPVTLSCSQTLNHNVMYWYQQKSSQAPKLLFHYYDKDFNNEADTPDNFQSRRPNTSFCFLDIRSPGLGDTAMYLCATSRDQLGTANEKLFFGSGTQLSVL.

This clonotype appeared many times. V is TRBV2 and J is TRBJ2-5, with 8 nucleotides matching TRBD2. CDR1 and CDR2 (germline): SNHLY, FYNNEI. Losses at the gene ends were 6 bases for V and 0 bases for J; bases not matched to a gene: 3. This CDR3 contains 14 residues. CDR3 coding DNA: TGTGCCAGCAGCCTACTAGCGGACCAAGAGACCCAGTACTTC. Protein sequence: CASSLLADQETQYF.

This clonotype was observed a handful of times. This chain uses TRBV4-2 with TRBJ2-1; 11 bases match TRBD2. J was trimmed by 7 bases and V by 1 base; bases with no gene match: 9. The CDR3 is made up of 17 amino acids. Per germline, CDR1 LGHNA and CDR2 YNFKEQ. The CDR3: CASSQGLAGFPRNEQFF. CDR3 nucleotides: TGTGCCAGCAGCCAAGGACTAGCGGGATTCCCCAGGAATGAGCAGTTCTTC.

This clonotype was detected many times. The rearrangement links TRBV2 to TRBJ2-1; 9 bases fit TRBD2. Germline lookup yields CDR1 SNHLY and CDR2 FYNNEI. CDR3 size: 15 residues. V trimming: 5 bases; J trimming: 3 bases; junction bases outside the gene matches: 5. CDR3 amino acids: CASSKAREGYNEQFF. The CDR3 DNA follows: TGTGCCAGCAGTAAGGCGCGGGAGGGCTACAATGAGCAGTTCTTC.

There are many counts of this clonotype. This sequence joins TRBV29-1 and TRBJ1-1, with 7 bases aligning to TRBD1. The V gene end was trimmed by 7 bases and the J gene end by 4 bases; junction bases not matched to a gene: 9. The CDR3 length is 13 residues. CDR1 and CDR2 from the germline V gene are SQVTM and ANQGSEA. As DNA, the CDR3 is TGCAGCGGGAGCCAGGGGGTAGGCACTGAAGCTTTCTTT. It yields the protein CSGSQGVGTEAFF.

In the case of this clonotype: One end of the junction fails to match germline, which may point to a read error. The chain uses TRBV5-1 and TRBJ2-5; TRBD2 might be the D (5 bases). CDR3 size: 16 residues. Germline V gene lookup returns CDR1 SGHRS and CDR2 YFSETQ. CDR3 DNA sequence: TGTGCCAGCAGCTTGGCCTTAGGCGGGCCCTTGGAGACCCAGTACTTC. This translates into CASSLALGGPLETQYF.

This clonotype was observed a handful of times. The chain joins TRBV30 to TRBJ2-1; 14 bases are shared with TRBD2. V shed 2 bases, J shed 5 bases, and the junction held 8 bases outside the gene matches. This CDR3 is built from 17 residues. Germline lookup yields CDR1 GTSNPN and CDR2 SVGIG (reference sequence). The CDR3 here is CAWSKQRTSGRNNEQFF. CDR3 bases: TGTGCCTGGAGTAAACAAAGGACTAGCGGGAGGAACAATGAGCAGTTCTTC. Together with reference TRBV30 and TRBJ2-1, the CDR3 gives the full variable domain: SQTIHQWPATLVQPVGSPLSLECTVEGTSNPNLYWYRQAAGRGLQLLFYSVGIGQISSEVPQNLSASRPQDRQFILSSKKLLLSDSGFYLCAWSKQRTSGRNNEQFFGPGTRLTVL.

This clonotype turned up a few times. This chain joins TRBV5-1 and TRBJ1-1, with D tentatively TRBD1 (6 bases). CDR1 is SGHRS and CDR2 is YFSETQ in the germline V gene. The CDR3 is 13 residues long. V was clipped by 0 bases and J by 9 bases, with 12 bases between them. Here the CDR3 reads CASSLELGGKAFF. CDR3 DNA sequence: TGCGCCAGCAGCTTGGAGTTAGGGGGTAAAGCTTTCTTT. The full variable domain, completed using reference TRBV5-1 and TRBJ1-1, is KAGVTQTPRYLIKTRGQQVTLSCSPISGHRSVSWYQQTPGQGLQFLFEYFSETQRNKGNFPGRFSGRQFSNSRSEMNVSTLELGDSALYLCASSLELGGKAFFGQGTRLTVV.

This clonotype was seen more than once but under ten times. The chain is built from TRBV28 and TRBJ1-1; no reliable D call. Germline V CDR1 and CDR2: MDHEN, SYDVKM. CDR3 length: 14 residues. Trimming pared 2 bases from V and 8 bases from J, leaving 15 bases between. CDR3: CASSLGTMVGEAFF. The CDR3 DNA reads as TGTGCCAGCAGTTTAGGCACTATGGTTGGCGAAGCTTTCTTT.

The V and J genes are TRBV7-9 and TRBJ1-5, with a possible D match to TRBD1 (5 bases). Looked up from germline, CDR1 is SEHNR and CDR2 is FQNEAQ (reference sequence). CDR3 length: 13 amino acids. V was trimmed by 3 bases and J by 4 bases, leaving 7 bases between them. Written as DNA, the CDR3 is TGTGCCAGCAGCTTGACAGTAAATCAGCCCCAGCATTTT. Its protein is CASSLTVNQPQHF.

The rearrangement joins TRBV5-4 to TRBJ2-4; D is undetermined. This CDR3 comprises 12 residues. CDR1 is SGHNT and CDR2 is YYREEE in the germline V gene (reference sequence). V lost 4 bases, J lost 14 bases, and 16 bases lay in between. The CDR3 reads CASSHIFNVEYF. The CDR3 coding sequence is TGTGCCAGCAGCCACATATTTAATGTGGAGTACTTC.

This clonotype was observed a handful of times. This rearrangement joins TRBV20-1 to TRBJ2-7; D call uncertain. The CDR3 runs to 13 residues. The V end lost 2 bases, the J end lost 0 bases, and 8 bases lay between the germline ends. Per the germline V gene, CDR1 is DFQATT and CDR2 is SNEGSKA (reference sequence). The CDR3 nucleotides read TGCAGTGCTAGATCCTCCAGCTCCTACGAGCAGTACTTC. This sequence encodes CSARSSSSYEQYF.

This clonotype appeared a few times. The chain carries TRBV7-6 and TRBJ2-1, with D unresolved. Germline CDR1 and CDR2: SGHVS and FNYEAQ. The CDR3 totals 15 residues. Between the trimmed V and J ends, which lost 2 bases and 4 bases, there was a span of 12 bases. CDR3 DNA: TGTGCCAGCAGCTTAATAGGAAACCATTACAATGAGCAGTTCTTC. Translating it yields CASSLIGNHYNEQFF.

There are a few counts of this clonotype. The chain employs TRBV19 and TRBJ2-2, with a tentative D call TRBD1 (5 bases). This CDR3 is built from 14 residues. Germline loops: CDR1 LNHDA, CDR2 SQIVND (reference sequence). V lost 6 bases to trimming and J lost 7 bases, with 15 bases between them. CDR3 DNA: TGTGCCAGTAGAAAGGGGCCGGTTGACGGGGAGCTGTTTTTT. The encoded protein is CASRKGPVDGELFF. Full variable domain (remainder filled in from reference TRBV19 and TRBJ2-2): DGGITQSPKYLFRKEGQNVTLSCEQNLNHDAMYWYRQDPGQGLRLIYYSQIVNDFQKGDIAEGYSVSREKKESFPLTVTSAQKNPTAFYLCASRKGPVDGELFFGEGSRLTVL.

This clonotype was recorded at least ten times. CDR3 coding DNA: TGTGCCAGCACCTGGACTAGCGGGAAACTCTACAATGAGCAGTTCTTC. Protein: CASTWTSGKLYNEQFF. The chain has TRBV2 and TRBJ2-1; 12 bases line up with TRBD2. CDR1 and CDR2 (germline): SNHLY, FYNNEI. The trim removed 7 bases at V and 3 bases at J, leaving 7 bases unmatched. The CDR3 runs 16 residues.

Turning to this clonotype: A clone one base away is much larger, so this may be a read error. This sequence joins TRBV7-8 and TRBJ2-7; a possible D gene is TRBD2 (6 bases). The CDR3 extends over 13 amino acids. Germline assignment: CDR1 SGHVS and CDR2 FQNEAQ. The CDR3 bases are TGTACCAGCAGCTTTAGAGGAGGGGATGAGCAGTACTTC. This gives the protein CTSSFRGGDEQYF. Looking up the rest from reference TRBV7-8 and TRBJ2-7 gives the full variable domain: GAGVSQSPRYKVAKRGQDVALRCDPISGHVSLFWYQQALGQGPEFLTYFQNEAQLDKSGLPSDRFFAERPEGSVSTLKIQRTQQEDSAVYLCTSSFRGGDEQYFGPGTRLTVT.

DNA for the CDR3: TGCAGCGTTAGTGACATCGGCGGGCCGTCCTACGAGCAGTACTTC. Its protein product is CSVSDIGGPSYEQYF. The rearrangement links TRBV29-1 to TRBJ2-7; tentative D call: TRBD2 (5 bases). V was shortened by 5 bases and J by 1 base, with 18 bases between the two germline ends. Germline CDR1 is SQVTM and CDR2 is ANQGSEA. The length of the CDR3 is 15 residues.

The sample holds a few counts of this clonotype. This may come from a read error, since a much larger clone is one base off. This rearrangement joins TRBV2 to TRBJ2-5; the D is unclear. Per germline, CDR1 SNHLY and CDR2 FYNNEI. CDR3 length equals 11 residues. CDR3 DNA sequence: TGTGCCAGCAAATTACAAGGGACCCAGTACTTC. This encodes CASKLQGTQYF.

This clonotype was seen repeatedly, ten times or more. This chain links TRBV30 with TRBJ1-1; D is uncertain. The CDR3 runs to 15 residues. Germline CDR1 reads GTSNPN; CDR2 reads SVGIG (reference sequence). Trimming left V 0 bases short and J 3 bases short, with 14 bases between. For the CDR3, the DNA is TGTGCCTGGAGTGTACCAGTGGGCAGGTACACTGAAGCTTTCTTT. This codes for CAWSVPVGRYTEAFF.

This clonotype has more than one count but fewer than ten. A much larger clone sits a single nucleotide away, making a read error possible. The chain employs TRBV24-1 and TRBJ2-3; the match to TRBD2 covers 7 bases. V lost 2 bases, J lost 4 bases, and 5 bases stayed unmatched. In germline, CDR1 is KGHDR, CDR2 SFDVKD. This CDR3 spans 15 amino acids. CDR3 DNA: TGTGCCACCAGTGATTCGGAGCGGGACGCAGATACGCAGTATTTT. This gives the protein CATSDSERDADTQYF.

This clonotype was seen a few times. This sequence may be a read error, since a much larger clone differs from it by one base. V and J are TRBV28 and TRBJ1-1; tentatively, D is TRBD1 (5 bases). The CDR3 is made up of 12 amino acids. With 7 bases removed from V and 4 bases from J, the gap between germline ends came to 10 bases. Germline values: CDR1 MDHEN, CDR2 SYDVKM. The chain's CDR3 is CASKGGATEAFF. The CDR3 DNA is TGTGCCAGCAAGGGAGGGGCCACTGAAGCTTTCTTT.